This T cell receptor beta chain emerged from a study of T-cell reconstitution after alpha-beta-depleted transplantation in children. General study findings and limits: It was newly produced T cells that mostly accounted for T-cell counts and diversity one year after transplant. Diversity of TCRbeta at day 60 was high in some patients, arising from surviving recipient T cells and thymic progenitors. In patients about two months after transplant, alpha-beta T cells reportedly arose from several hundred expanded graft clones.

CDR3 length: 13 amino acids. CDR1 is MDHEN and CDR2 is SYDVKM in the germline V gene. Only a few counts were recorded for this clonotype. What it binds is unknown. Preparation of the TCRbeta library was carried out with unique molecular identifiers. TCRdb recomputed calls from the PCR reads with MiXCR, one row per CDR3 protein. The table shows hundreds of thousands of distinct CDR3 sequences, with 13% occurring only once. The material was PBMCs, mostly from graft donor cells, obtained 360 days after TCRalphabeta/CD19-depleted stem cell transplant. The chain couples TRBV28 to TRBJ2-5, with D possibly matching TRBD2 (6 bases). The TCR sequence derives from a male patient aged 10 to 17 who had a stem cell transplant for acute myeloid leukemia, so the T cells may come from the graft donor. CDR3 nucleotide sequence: TGTGCGGTACAGAGGTCAGCGGGAGAGACCCAGTACTTC. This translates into CAVQRSAGETQYF.